This entry features one TCR beta chain sequence. Its cognate antigen has yet to be identified. The record has no base qualities; no much larger clone is one base away. This sample was included in a study of T cell repertoires in cytomegalovirus infection (dated by TCRdb to between 2018 and 2021). Study-wide context: Peptide stimulations targeted recently identified HLA-C-restricted CMV epitopes, whose presentation resists viral immunomodulation, together with well-studied HLA-B-restricted epitopes. The HLA type of each donor mattered for the analysis, because public TCR beta signatures pointed to carriage of CMV infection along with the matching HLA type.

The sequencer listed for this sample is Illumina HiSeq 1500. The public reads were reprocessed in TCRdb via fastp at Q25 and MiXCR, keeping in-frame beta chains. CDR3 protein sequences are deduplicated, and each keeps its most common genes and DNA. The sample contains about 310,000 distinct CDR3 sequences, 20% to 25% of them found a single time. Jointly, the top ten make up about an eighth of the sample. Interpreted using the paper, the treatment or condition label stands for: in vitro stimulation with specific CMV peptide epitopes to enrich CMV-specific T cells. The germline V gene (reference sequence) yields DFQATT for CDR1 and SNEGSKA for CDR2. The CDR3 sequence holds 14 residues, the cysteine and phenylalanine included. Only the CDR3 DNA stays, 42 bases, in frame from base 1. V lost 2 bases and J lost 0 bases; the stretch between them is 11 bases long. Results the study describes overall, beyond this receptor: In both this cohort and an independent cohort of under 450 donors, the cumulative frequency of public TCR beta family members distinguished carriers of CMV infection plus the relevant HLA type. The ex vivo response was dominated by HLA-C-restricted CMV-specific TCR beta clonotypes, and the single most frequent clonotype in two of eight donors was supplied by these HLA-C-restricted clonotypes.

The chain is made from TRBV20-1 and TRBJ2-7; the D gene cannot be resolved reliably. The receptor's source is a human donor in good health (CMV status not recorded). Some clones in this sample may be carry-over from other donors' samples. This specimen was cultured PBMCs, taken from culture after CMV antigen stimulation. CDR3 reads: CSARIVGSSYEQYF. The DNA reads TGCAGTGCTAGAATCGTGGGAAGCTCCTACGAGCAGTACTTC.